Listed below are T cell receptor beta chains from one sample, sequenced in a study of blood T cells in healthy people across ages. MiXCR, run by TCRdb on the 5' RACE reads, gives a single entry per CDR3 protein. The table lists some 730,000 distinct CDR3 sequences, about 20% of them singletons. Sequences were obtained from blood. The receptors derive from a man aged 65-85 years in good health. The CDR3 runs from the conserved cysteine through the conserved F or W. D genes are given only for firm matches. Clone sizes are given selectively: once, few, many, or a class where the clone is expanded.

j_gene	abundance	v_gene	d_gene	CDR3nt	CDR3aa
TRBJ1-3	few	TRBV18	.	TGTGCCAGCTCACCACTACCCCTCCGCTCTGGAAACACCATATATTTT	CASSPLPLRSGNTIYF
TRBJ2-3	once	TRBV27	.	TGTGCCAGCACAGCACAGGGCACAGATACGCAGTATTTT	CASTAQGTDTQYF
TRBJ2-3	.	TRBV20-1	.	TGCAGTGCGATGGGACGAGAACTCAAGAGCACAGATACGCAGTATTTT	CSAMGRELKSTDTQYF
TRBJ2-3	.	TRBV12-3/TRBV12-4	TRBD2	TGTGCCAGCAGTTTAGGGACTAGCGGGTTAGATACGCAGTATTTT	CASSLGTSGLDTQYF
TRBJ2-2	.	TRBV28	TRBD2	TGTGCCGGCAGTTCCTACGCTCTAGCGGGGGGGACCGGGGAGCTGTTTTTT	CAGSSYALAGGTGELFF
TRBJ1-4	.	TRBV7-9	.	TGTGCCAGCAGCTTAGTGGGGGGGGACCTCGAAAAACTGTTTTTT	CASSLVGGDLEKLFF
TRBJ1-3	many	TRBV3-1	.	TGTGCCAGCAGCCAAGGGCAACAGAAAGGAAACACCATATATTTT	CASSQGQQKGNTIYF
TRBJ2-7	.	TRBV28	.	TGTGCCATTTCTCTAACAGATTCGGAAACGCAGTACTTC	CAISLTDSETQYF
TRBJ2-7	.	TRBV27	.	TGTGCCAGCAGTTCACCGGGACACCCCATTCGGGACGAGCAGTACTTC	CASSSPGHPIRDEQYF
TRBJ1-1	.	TRBV23-1	.	TGCGCCAGCAGTCAATTAGGGAACACTGAAGCTTTCTTT	CASSQLGNTEAFF
TRBJ2-1	few	TRBV28	TRBD2	TGTGCCAGCAGTGCTTTAGCGGGGGCTTACAATGAGCAGTTCTTC	CASSALAGAYNEQFF
TRBJ2-7	.	TRBV6-5	TRBD1	TGTGCCAGCAGTTACTTAGACAGGGTCAACGAGCAGTACTTC	CASSYLDRVNEQYF
TRBJ1-5	many	TRBV4-3	.	TGCGCCAGCAGCCAAGATTGGGGAAATCAGCCCCAGCATTTT	CASSQDWGNQPQHF
TRBJ2-4	.	TRBV4-1	.	TGCGCCAGCAGCCAAGAGGCAGACGGCATTCAGTACTTC	CASSQEADGIQYF
TRBJ1-4	few	TRBV29-1	TRBD1	TGCAGCACCTTGACAGGGGGCCTTAATGAAAAACTGTTTTTT	CSTLTGGLNEKLFF
TRBJ2-7	few	TRBV28	.	TGTGCCAGCAGACCTTCAATGAGACAGGCTAACTCCTACGAGCAGTACTTC	CASRPSMRQANSYEQYF
TRBJ1-6	.	TRBV14	.	TGTGCCAGCAGCCAAGATATGGCAGCATCGAATTCACCCCTCCACTTT	CASSQDMAASNSPLHF
TRBJ1-2	.	TRBV29-1	.	TGCAGCGTCCGAATCCCACCAGCTAACTATGGCTACACCTTC	CSVRIPPANYGYTF
TRBJ1-6	few	TRBV12-3/TRBV12-4	.	TGTGCCAGCACCATTACCCGTAGTAATTCACCCCTCCACTTT	CASTITRSNSPLHF
TRBJ2-1	.	TRBV14	TRBD2	TGTGCCAGCAGCGGGACTAGCTGGGACAATGAGCAGTTCTTC	CASSGTSWDNEQFF
TRBJ2-7	.	TRBV5-6	TRBD1	TGTGCCAGCAGCCTCCTACAGGGGGTAAGCGAGCAGTACTTC	CASSLLQGVSEQYF
TRBJ1-2	.	TRBV12-3/TRBV12-4	TRBD1	TGTGCCAGCAGGCTACCCGACAGGGGCTCGTATTACGGCTACACCTTC	CASRLPDRGSYYGYTF
TRBJ2-7	few	TRBV5-6	.	TGTGCCAGCAGCTTGGGTGTCGGCTCCTACGAGCAGTACTTC	CASSLGVGSYEQYF
TRBJ1-1	.	TRBV5-1	.	TGCGCCAGCAGCGAGGTCCGGGGGATGAACACTGAAGCTTTCTTT	CASSEVRGMNTEAFF
TRBJ2-5	.	TRBV27	TRBD1	TGTGCCAGCAGTTTCTCCGGGACAGGGGTCGAGACCCAGTACTTC	CASSFSGTGVETQYF
TRBJ2-3	few	TRBV7-2	.	TGTGCCAGCAGCACCACGTGGGGCAGCGCAGATACGCAGTATTTT	CASSTTWGSADTQYF
TRBJ2-5	few	TRBV7-2	.	TGTGCCAGCAGCTCAGGGTGGGCACAGTACTTC	CASSSGWAQYF
TRBJ2-1	.	TRBV7-6	TRBD1	TGTGCCAGCAGCGGAGGGACAGGGCTGGATGAGCAGTTCTTC	CASSGGTGLDEQFF
TRBJ2-7	many	TRBV12-3/TRBV12-4	.	TGTGCCAGCAGTCGAACAGGGTTCTCCTACGAGCAGTACTTC	CASSRTGFSYEQYF
TRBJ2-5	few	TRBV20-1	TRBD1	TGCAGTGCTCCACGACAGGGCGGAGAGACCCAGTACTTC	CSAPRQGGETQYF
TRBJ2-7	.	TRBV24-1	TRBD1	TGTGCCACCAGTGATCACGGACAGGACTACGAGCAGTACTTC	CATSDHGQDYEQYF
TRBJ1-2	.	TRBV19	TRBD1	TGTGCCAGTAGTTGGGGGGACAGAGACCCATCGGCATATGGCCACACCTTC	CASSWGDRDPSAYGHTF
TRBJ1-1	.	TRBV27	.	TGTGCCAGCACGAACCGACTAGGGGCCACTGAAGCTTTCTTT	CASTNRLGATEAFF
TRBJ2-1	.	TRBV7-2	.	TGTGCCAGCAGCTTAGCGTCGGGGGTGAATGAGCAGTTCTTC	CASSLASGVNEQFF
TRBJ1-6	.	TRBV10-3	.	TGTGCCATCAGTGAGGCGGACAGCACGGATTCACCCCTCCACTTT	CAISEADSTDSPLHF
TRBJ2-3	.	TRBV5-1	TRBD2	TGCGCCAGCAGCTCGCTACTAGCGGCAGATACGCAGTATTTT	CASSSLLAADTQYF
TRBJ1-1	.	TRBV5-4	.	TGTGCCAGCAGCCCGATTATGACAGGCAAGACTATGAACACTGAAGCTTTCTTT	CASSPIMTGKTMNTEAFF
TRBJ2-2	many	TRBV24-1	.	TGTGCCACCAGGTCAGAACTAACCGGGGAGCTGTTTTTT	CATRSELTGELFF
TRBJ1-6	.	TRBV7-9	.	TGTGCCAGCAGTCACCAGGACAGTTATTCACCCCTCCACTTT	CASSHQDSYSPLHF
TRBJ2-1	few	TRBV27	.	TGTGCCAGCAGTCTCCGACCGCATTCGGTCCAGTTCTTC	CASSLRPHSVQFF
TRBJ2-4	.	TRBV20-1	.	TGCAGTGCTAGGGTGGACCGGGAGTTAGCCAAAAACATTCAGTACTTC	CSARVDRELAKNIQYF
TRBJ1-1	few	TRBV29-1	TRBD1	TGCAGCGTTGGCAGAGCAGGGGGCGAGAACACTGAAGCTTTCTTT	CSVGRAGGENTEAFF
TRBJ1-1	few	TRBV6-5	.	TGTGCCAGCAGCCCGACAGCCACGGAACTGTACACTGAAGCTTTCTTT	CASSPTATELYTEAFF
TRBJ2-1	many	TRBV7-2	.	TGTGCCAGCAGCCCGACGGGACTGATCGAGCAGTTCTTC	CASSPTGLIEQFF
TRBJ2-1	.	TRBV4-1	TRBD1	TGCGCCAGCAGCCTATCTGACAGGGTCTGGTTC	CASSLSDRVWF
TRBJ1-2	.	TRBV29-1	TRBD1	TGCAGCGTTGAGGACAGGTTGAGTTATGGCTACACCTTC	CSVEDRLSYGYTF
TRBJ2-7	few	TRBV5-6	TRBD1	TGTGCCAGCAGCTCGGACAGGGGATCCTACGAGCAGTACTTC	CASSSDRGSYEQYF
TRBJ2-3	.	TRBV5-1	.	TGCGCCAGCAGCTTGGGGGGCGGGTACTCAGATACGCAGTATTTT	CASSLGGGYSDTQYF
TRBJ2-7	few	TRBV6-2/TRBV6-3	.	TGTGCCAGCAGTTACTCGTTCTACGAGCAGTACTTC	CASSYSFYEQYF
TRBJ2-1	.	TRBV19	.	TGTGCCAGTAGTATAGGGGGGAGCACCTACAATGAGCAGTTCTTC	CASSIGGSTYNEQFF
TRBJ2-7	.	TRBV4-2	.	TGTGCCAGCAGCTGGCGGGAATCCTCCTACGAGCAGTACTTC	CASSWRESSYEQYF
TRBJ2-3	.	TRBV20-1	.	TGCAGCGAAAACCTTAGCACAGATACGCAGTATTTT	CSENLSTDTQYF
TRBJ2-5	.	TRBV7-9	TRBD1	TGTGCCAGCAGCCCCGAACAGGGGAAGACCCAGTACTTC	CASSPEQGKTQYF